This T cell receptor (beta chain) was sequenced for a study of early T cells in non-severe SARS-CoV-2 infection. Across the whole study: Unsorted whole-blood RNA was sequenced in bulk, leaving chains unpaired.

TCRdb re-analysed the 5' RACE reads in MiXCR, keeping a single row per CDR3 protein. The sample yields tens of thousands of distinct CDR3 sequences, roughly 13% seen once. Study-wide results and caveats: Lookups in VDJdb leaned toward anti-spike CD8 responses and missed private and CD4 specificities.

This clonotype has just a few counts. What it binds is not known. The sequence was obtained from an adult who was a healthcare worker with PCR-confirmed SARS-CoV-2 infection or an uninfected control (not recorded which). The specimen was whole blood.

The CDR3 DNA follows: TGTGCCAGCAGCGCACAGGGTCCCCCCTACAATGAGCAGTTCTTC. Protein sequence: CASSAQGPPYNEQFF. The chain employs TRBV9 and TRBJ2-1; the D gene is possibly TRBD1 (6 bases). CDR1 and CDR2 from the germline V gene are SGDLS and YYNGEE. CDR3 length equals 15 residues. Trimming took 3 bases from V and 2 from J, leaving 12 bases between them.